This T cell receptor (beta chain) was recovered during a study of identical twins. In TCRdb, the 5' RACE reads were re-called with MiXCR into one record per CDR3 protein. The sample consists of more than 200,000 distinct CDR3 sequences, about a tenth of them appearing once. This clonotype was counted only a few times. J gave up 0 bases and V 1 base, and 9 bases lay outside the gene matches. This CDR3 region has 18 residues. Germline-derived CDR1 and CDR2 are LNHNV and YYDKDF (reference sequence). This receptor was identified in a young woman in good health. Source material: memory (CD45RO+) T cells sorted from blood. This chain links TRBV15 with TRBJ1-3; 7 nucleotides align to TRBD1. The CDR3 coding sequence is TGTGCCACCAGCAGAGTTATCGACAGGGACAGCTCTGGAAACACCATATATTTT. It yields the protein CATSRVIDRDSSGNTIYF.